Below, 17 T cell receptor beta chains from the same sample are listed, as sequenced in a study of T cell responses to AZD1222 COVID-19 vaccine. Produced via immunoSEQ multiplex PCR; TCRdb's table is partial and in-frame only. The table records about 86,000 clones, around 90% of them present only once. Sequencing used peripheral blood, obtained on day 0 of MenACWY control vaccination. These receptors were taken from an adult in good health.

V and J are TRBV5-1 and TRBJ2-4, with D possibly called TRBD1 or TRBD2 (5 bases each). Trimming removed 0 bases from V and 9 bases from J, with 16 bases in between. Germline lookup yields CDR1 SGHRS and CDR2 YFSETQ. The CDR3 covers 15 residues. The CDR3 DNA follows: TGCGCCAGCAGCTTGGACGGGACGCCCGGGATCATTCAGTACTTC. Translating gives CASSLDGTPGIIQYF.

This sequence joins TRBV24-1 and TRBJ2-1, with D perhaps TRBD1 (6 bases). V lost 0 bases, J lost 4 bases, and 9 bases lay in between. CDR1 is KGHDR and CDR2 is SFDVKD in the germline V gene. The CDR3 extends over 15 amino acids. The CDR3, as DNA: TGTGCCACCAGTGATTTGAAGGACAGATACAATGAGCAGTTCTTC. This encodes CATSDLKDRYNEQFF.

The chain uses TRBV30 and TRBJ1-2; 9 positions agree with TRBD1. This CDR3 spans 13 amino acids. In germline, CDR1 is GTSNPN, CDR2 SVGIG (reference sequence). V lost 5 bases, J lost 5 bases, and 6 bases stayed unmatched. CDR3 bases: TGTGCCTGGTCCGGGACAGGGACATATGGCTACACCTTC. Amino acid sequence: CAWSGTGTYGYTF.

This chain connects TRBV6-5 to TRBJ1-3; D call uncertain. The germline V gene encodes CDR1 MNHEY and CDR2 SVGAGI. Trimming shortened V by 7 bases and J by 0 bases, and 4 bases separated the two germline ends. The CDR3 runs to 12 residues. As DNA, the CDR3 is TGTGCCAGCATGGCCTCTGGAAACACCATATATTTT. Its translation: CASMASGNTIYF.

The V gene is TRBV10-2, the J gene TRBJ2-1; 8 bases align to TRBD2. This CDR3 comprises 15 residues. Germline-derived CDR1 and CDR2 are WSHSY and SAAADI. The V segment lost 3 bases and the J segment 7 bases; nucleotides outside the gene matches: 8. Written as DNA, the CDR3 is TGCGCCAGCAGTGACTCCGGGGGGGTCGGGAATGAGCAGTTCTTC. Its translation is CASSDSGGVGNEQFF.

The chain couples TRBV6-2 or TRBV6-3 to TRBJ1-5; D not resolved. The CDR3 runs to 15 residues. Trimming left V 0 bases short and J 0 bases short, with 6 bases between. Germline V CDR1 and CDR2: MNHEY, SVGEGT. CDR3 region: CASSYSGSSNQPQHF. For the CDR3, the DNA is TGTGCCAGCAGTTACTCGGGGAGTAGCAATCAGCCCCAGCATTTT.

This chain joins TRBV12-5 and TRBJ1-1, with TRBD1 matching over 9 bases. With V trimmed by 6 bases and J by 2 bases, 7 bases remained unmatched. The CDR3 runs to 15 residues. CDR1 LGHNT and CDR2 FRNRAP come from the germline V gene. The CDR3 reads CASGPGQGRNTEAFF. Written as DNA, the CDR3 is TGTGCTAGTGGCCCGGGACAGGGTCGAAACACTGAAGCTTTCTTT.

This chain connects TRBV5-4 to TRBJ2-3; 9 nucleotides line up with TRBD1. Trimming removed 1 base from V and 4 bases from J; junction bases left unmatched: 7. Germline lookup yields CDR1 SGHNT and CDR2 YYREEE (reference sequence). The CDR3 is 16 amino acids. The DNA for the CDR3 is TGTGCCAGCAGCTTGCCGTTGGGACAGGGCTCAGATACGCAGTATTTT. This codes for CASSLPLGQGSDTQYF.

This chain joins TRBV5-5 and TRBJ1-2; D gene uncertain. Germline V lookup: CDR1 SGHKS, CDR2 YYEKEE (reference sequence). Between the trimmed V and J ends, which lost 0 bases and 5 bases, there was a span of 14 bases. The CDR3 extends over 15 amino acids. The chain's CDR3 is CASSLEVRSMYGYTF. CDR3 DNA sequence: TGTGCCAGCAGCTTGGAGGTCAGGAGCATGTATGGCTACACCTTC.

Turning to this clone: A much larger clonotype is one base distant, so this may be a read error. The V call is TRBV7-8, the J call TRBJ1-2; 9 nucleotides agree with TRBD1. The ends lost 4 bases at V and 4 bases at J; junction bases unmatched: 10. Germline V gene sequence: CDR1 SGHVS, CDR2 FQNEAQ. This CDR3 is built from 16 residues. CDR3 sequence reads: CASSSGTGSAGYGYTF. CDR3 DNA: TGTGCCAGCAGCTCTGGGACAGGGAGCGCTGGCTATGGCTACACCTTC.

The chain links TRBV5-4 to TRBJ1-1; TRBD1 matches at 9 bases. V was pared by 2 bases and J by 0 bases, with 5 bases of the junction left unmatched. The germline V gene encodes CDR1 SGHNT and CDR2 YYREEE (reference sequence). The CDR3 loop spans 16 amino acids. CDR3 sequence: CASSFNRGQVNTEAFF. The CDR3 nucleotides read TGTGCCAGCAGCTTCAACAGGGGGCAAGTGAACACTGAAGCTTTCTTT.

DNA for the CDR3: TGTGCCAGCCACCCACAGGGGGTAGGTGAAAAACTGTTTTTT. Encoded protein: CASHPQGVGEKLFF. The chain uses TRBV25-1 and TRBJ1-4; 8 bases fit TRBD1. The CDR3 sequence is 14 residues long. V shed 8 bases and J 7 bases; nucleotides not matched to a gene: 9. Germline V CDR1 and CDR2: MGHDK, SYGVNS.

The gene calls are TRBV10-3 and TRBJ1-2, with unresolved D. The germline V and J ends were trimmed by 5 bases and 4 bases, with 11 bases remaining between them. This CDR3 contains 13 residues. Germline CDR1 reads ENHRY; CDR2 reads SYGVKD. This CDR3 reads CAISLDGTYGYTF. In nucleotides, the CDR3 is TGTGCCATCAGTCTAGACGGAACCTATGGCTACACCTTC.

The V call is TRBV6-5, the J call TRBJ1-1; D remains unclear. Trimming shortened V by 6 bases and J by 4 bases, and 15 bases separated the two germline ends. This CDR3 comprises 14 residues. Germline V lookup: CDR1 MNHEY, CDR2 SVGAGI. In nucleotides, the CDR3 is TGTGCCAGCAGATTCATTGTAGGTCCCACTGAAGCTTTCTTT. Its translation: CASRFIVGPTEAFF.

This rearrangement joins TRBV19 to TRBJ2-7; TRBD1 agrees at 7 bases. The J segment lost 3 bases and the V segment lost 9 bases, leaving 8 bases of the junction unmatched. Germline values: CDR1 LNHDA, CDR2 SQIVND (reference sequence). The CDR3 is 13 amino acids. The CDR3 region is CASRPGQNYEQYF. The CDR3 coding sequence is TGTGCCAGCAGACCGGGACAGAACTACGAGCAGTACTTC.

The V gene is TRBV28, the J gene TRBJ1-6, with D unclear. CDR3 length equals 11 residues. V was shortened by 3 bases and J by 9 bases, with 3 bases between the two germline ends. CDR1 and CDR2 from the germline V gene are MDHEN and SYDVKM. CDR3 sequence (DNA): TGTGCCAGCAGTTTTGGTTCACCCCTCCACTTT. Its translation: CASSFGSPLHF. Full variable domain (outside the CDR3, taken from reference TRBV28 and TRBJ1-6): DVKVTQSSRYLVKRTGEKVFLECVQDMDHENMFWYRQDPGLGLRLIYFSYDVKMKEKGDIPEGYSVSREKKERFSLILESASTNQTSMYLCASSFGSPLHFGNGTRLTVT.

CDR3 bases: TGTGCCTGGAGTTGGGACACCAACACAGATACGCAGTATTTT. This codes for CAWSWDTNTDTQYF. This rearrangement joins TRBV30 to TRBJ2-3; perhaps TRBD1 as D (6 bases). CDR1 and CDR2 from the germline V gene are GTSNPN and SVGIG (reference sequence). The CDR3 spans 14 residues. With 2 bases removed from V and 2 bases from J, the gap between germline ends came to 11 bases.